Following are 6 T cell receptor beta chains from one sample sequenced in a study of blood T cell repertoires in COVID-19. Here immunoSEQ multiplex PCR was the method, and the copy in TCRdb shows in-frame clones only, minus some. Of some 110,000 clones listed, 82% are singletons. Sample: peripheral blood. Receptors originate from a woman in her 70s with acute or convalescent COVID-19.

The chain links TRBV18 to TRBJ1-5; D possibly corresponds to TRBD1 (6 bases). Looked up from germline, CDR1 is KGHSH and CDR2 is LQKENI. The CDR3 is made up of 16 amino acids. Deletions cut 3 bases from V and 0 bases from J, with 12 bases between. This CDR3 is CASSPRQEHSNQPQHF. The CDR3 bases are TGTGCCAGCTCACCTCGACAGGAGCATAGCAATCAGCCCCAGCATTTT. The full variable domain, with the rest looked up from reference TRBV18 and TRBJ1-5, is NAGVMQNPRHLVRRRGQEARLRCSPMKGHSHVYWYRQLPEEGLKFMVYLQKENIIDESGMPKERFSAEFPKEGPSILRIQQVVRGDSAAYFCASSPRQEHSNQPQHFGDGTRLSIL.

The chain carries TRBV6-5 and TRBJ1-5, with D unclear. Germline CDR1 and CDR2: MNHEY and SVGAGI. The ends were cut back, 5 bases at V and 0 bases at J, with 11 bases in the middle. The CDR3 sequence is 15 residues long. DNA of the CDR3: TGTGCCAGCAGTAACCTCGGGTATAGCAATCAGCCCCAGCATTTT. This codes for CASSNLGYSNQPQHF.

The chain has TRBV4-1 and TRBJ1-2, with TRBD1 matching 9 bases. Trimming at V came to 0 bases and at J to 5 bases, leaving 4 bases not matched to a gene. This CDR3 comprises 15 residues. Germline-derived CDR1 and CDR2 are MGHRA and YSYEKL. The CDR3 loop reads CASSQDGTGWYGYTF. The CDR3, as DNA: TGCGCCAGCAGCCAAGATGGGACAGGGTGGTATGGCTACACCTTC.

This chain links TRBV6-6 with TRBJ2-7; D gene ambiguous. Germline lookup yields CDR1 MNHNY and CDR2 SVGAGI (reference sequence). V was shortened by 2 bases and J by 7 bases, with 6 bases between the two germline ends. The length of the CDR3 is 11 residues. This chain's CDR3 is CASSYTKEQYF. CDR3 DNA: TGTGCCAGCAGTTACACAAAAGAGCAGTACTTC.

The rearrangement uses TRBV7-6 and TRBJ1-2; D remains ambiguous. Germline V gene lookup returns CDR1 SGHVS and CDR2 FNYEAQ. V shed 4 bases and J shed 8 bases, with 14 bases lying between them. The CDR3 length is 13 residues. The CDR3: CASSSIPGSGYTF. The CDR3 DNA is TGTGCCAGCAGCTCCATCCCGGGAAGCGGCTACACCTTC.

In DNA, the CDR3 is TGTGCCAGCAGCTTAGGAGGGAACAATCAGCCCCAGCATTTT. It is translated as CASSLGGNNQPQHF. V usage is TRBV7-2 and J usage is TRBJ1-5, with D unclear. V shed 1 base and J shed 3 bases, with 7 bases lying between them. Germline V gene sequence: CDR1 SGHTA, CDR2 FQGNSA. The CDR3 spans 14 residues.